The entry below gives a single T cell receptor beta chain sequence along with its context. The data belong to a study of blood T cell repertoires in COVID-19. Study details: The United States, Italy and Spain provided the acute and convalescent COVID-19 samples. Sources were T cells, B-cell-depleted T cells, or PBMCs; the material itself was cDNA or gDNA.

Germline V gives CDR1 SGDLS, CDR2 YYNGEE. Trimming cost V 0 bases and J 8 bases; bases outside gene matches: 4. The CDR3 contains 14 residues. In the source study's methods: Amplification with reference gene primers provided the estimates of nucleated cell counts. Clones were sequenced by immunoSEQ multiplex PCR, and TCRdb holds only the in-frame ones, with some missing. That table is the source of V, J and clone size, and D and trimming were worked out from the DNA. The table includes 35,000 to 45,000 clones, nearly 90% detected once. The gene calls are TRBV9 and TRBJ2-5, with 10 positions matching TRBD2. The origin of this receptor is a human donor in a cohort sampled during active COVID-19. Input material: peripheral blood. The CDR3 spells CASSVDQRGGTQYF. The CDR3, as DNA: TGTGCCAGCAGCGTAGATCAGCGGGGGGGCACCCAGTACTTC.